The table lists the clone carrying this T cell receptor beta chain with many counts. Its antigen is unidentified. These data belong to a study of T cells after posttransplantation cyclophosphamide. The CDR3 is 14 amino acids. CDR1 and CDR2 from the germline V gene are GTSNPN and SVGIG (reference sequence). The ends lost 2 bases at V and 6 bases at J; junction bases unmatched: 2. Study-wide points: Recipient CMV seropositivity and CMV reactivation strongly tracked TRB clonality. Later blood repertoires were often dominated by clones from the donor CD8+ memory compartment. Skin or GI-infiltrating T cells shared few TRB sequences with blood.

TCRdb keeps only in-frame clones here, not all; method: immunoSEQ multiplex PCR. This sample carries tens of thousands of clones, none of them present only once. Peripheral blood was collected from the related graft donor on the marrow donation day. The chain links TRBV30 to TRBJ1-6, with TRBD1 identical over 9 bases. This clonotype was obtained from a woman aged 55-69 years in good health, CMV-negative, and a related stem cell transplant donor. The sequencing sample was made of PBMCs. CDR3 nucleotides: TGTGCCTGGAGTCGACAGGGGGGTAATTCACCCCTCCACTTT. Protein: CAWSRQGGNSPLHF.